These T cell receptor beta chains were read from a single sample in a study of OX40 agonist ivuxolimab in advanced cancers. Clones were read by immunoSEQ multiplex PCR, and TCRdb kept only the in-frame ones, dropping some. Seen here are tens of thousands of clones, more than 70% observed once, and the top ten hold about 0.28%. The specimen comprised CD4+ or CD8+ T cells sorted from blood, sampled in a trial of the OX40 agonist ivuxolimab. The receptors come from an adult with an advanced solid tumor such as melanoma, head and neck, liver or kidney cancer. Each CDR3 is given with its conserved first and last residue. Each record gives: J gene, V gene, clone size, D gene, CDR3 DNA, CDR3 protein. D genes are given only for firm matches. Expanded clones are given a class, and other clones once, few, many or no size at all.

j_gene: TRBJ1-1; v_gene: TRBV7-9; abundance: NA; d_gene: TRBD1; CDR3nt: TGTGCCAGCAGCTTCCACAGGGGTATGAACACTGAAGCTTTCTTT; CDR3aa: CASSFHRGMNTEAFF
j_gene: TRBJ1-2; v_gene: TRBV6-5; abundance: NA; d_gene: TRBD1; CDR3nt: TGTGCCAGCAGTGTAACAGGGGGCTGGGGCTACACCTTC; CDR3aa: CASSVTGGWGYTF
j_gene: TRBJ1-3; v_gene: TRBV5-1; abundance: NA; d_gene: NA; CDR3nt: TGCGCCAGCAGCTTGGAAGGGGCCCTCTCTGGAAACACCATATATTTT; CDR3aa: CASSLEGALSGNTIYF
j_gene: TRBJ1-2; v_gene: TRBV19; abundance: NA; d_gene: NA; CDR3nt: TGTGCCAGTAAAGTGGACGGGACCGACCCTAAGGGGGGTTATGGCTACACCTTC; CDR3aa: CASKVDGTDPKGGYGYTF
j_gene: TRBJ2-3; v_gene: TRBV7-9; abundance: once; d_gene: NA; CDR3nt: TGTGCCAGCAGCTCCACGGGGGATACGCAGTATTTT; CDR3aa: CASSSTGDTQYF
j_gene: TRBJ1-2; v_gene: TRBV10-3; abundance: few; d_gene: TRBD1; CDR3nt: TGTGCCATCAGCGTGGAATCGGGACAGGGTGTTAATGGCTACACCTTC; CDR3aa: CAISVESGQGVNGYTF
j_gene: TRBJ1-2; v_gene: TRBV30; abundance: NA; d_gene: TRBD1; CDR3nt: TGTGCCTCCCAACAGGGGTACAACTATGGCTACACCTTC; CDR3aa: CASQQGYNYGYTF
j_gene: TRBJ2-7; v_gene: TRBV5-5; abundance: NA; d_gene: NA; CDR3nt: TGTGCCAGCAGCCCCCGAGGGGGTCCCCACGAGCAGTACTTC; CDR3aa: CASSPRGGPHEQYF
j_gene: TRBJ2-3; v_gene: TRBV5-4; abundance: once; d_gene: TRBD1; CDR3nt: TGTGCCAGCAGCCGGAACAGGGGACCGGTAGATACGCAGTATTTT; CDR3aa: CASSRNRGPVDTQYF
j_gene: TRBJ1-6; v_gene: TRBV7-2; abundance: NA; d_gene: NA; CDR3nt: TGTGCCAGCAGCCGCCGCCAGGGAGGTTCCAGCTCCTATAATTCACCCCTCCACTTT; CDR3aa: CASSRRQGGSSSYNSPLHF
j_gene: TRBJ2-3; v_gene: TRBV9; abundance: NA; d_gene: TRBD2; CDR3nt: TGTGCCAGCAGCGGACGAGCGGGGGCACACACAGATACGCAGTATTTT; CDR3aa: CASSGRAGAHTDTQYF
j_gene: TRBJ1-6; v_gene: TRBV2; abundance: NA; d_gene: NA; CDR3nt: TGTGCCAGCAGTGACAGGGACCGTAATTCACCCCTCCACTTT; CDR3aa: CASSDRDRNSPLHF
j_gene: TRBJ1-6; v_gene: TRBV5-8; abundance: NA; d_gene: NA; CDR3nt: TGTGCCAGCAGCTTGGGGGTCCGGGACAAGGATTCACCCCTCCACTTT; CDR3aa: CASSLGVRDKDSPLHF
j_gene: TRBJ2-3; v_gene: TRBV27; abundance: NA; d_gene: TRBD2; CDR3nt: TGTGCCAGCAGGGTCCCGGGGGGTGGGGCAGATACGCAGTATTTT; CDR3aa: CASRVPGGGADTQYF
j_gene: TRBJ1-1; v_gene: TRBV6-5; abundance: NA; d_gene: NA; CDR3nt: TGTGCCAGCACTCCCCCCGGGAGCGGTTACACTGAAGCTTTCTTT; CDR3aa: CASTPPGSGYTEAFF
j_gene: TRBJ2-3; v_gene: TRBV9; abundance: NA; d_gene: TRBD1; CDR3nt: TGTGCCAGCAGCGGGGGGACAGGGTGGGATACGCAGTATTTT; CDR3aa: CASSGGTGWDTQYF
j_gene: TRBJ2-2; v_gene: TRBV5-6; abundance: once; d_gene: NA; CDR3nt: TGTGCCAGCAGCTTGATGGAACCCGGGGAGCTGTTTTTT; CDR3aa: CASSLMEPGELFF
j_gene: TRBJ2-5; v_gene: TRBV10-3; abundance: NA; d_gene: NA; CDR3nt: TGTGCCATCAGGGACCGGACACAAGGCCGGGGGACCCAGTACTTC; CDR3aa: CAIRDRTQGRGTQYF
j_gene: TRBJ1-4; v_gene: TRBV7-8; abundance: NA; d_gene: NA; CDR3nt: TGTGCCACCTTGGGGTCAGTGCCTGAAAAACTGTTTTTT; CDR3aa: CATLGSVPEKLFF
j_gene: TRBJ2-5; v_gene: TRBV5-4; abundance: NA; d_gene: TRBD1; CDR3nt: TGTGCCAGCAGCTTGGCCGGGACAGTAATGGAGACCCAGTACTTC; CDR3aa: CASSLAGTVMETQYF
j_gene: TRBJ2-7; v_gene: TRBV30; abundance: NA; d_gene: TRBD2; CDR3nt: TGTGCCTGGAGTTCGGGGGGCTACGAGCAGTACTTC; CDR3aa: CAWSSGGYEQYF
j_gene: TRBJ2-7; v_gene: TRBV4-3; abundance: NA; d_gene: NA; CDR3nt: TGCGCCAGCAGCCAAGAGGGGCAGGGCGCCTACGAGCAGTACTTC; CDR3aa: CASSQEGQGAYEQYF
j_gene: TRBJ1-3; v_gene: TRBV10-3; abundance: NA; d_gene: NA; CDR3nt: TGTGCCATCAGAATCAATGCGGGGTTGGGAAACACCATATATTTT; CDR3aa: CAIRINAGLGNTIYF
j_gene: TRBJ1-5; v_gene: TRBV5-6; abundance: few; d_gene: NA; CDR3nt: TGTGCCAGCAGCTTTGCCTCCTCGACGGATCAGCCCCAGCATTTT; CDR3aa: CASSFASSTDQPQHF
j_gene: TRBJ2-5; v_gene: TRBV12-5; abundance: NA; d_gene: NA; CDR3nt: TGTGCTAGTGGTTTGGTGGGAACCCAGTACTTC; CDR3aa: CASGLVGTQYF
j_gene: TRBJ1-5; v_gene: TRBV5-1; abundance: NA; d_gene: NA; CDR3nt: TGCGCCAGCAGCTTTGGAGGGGATCCCAATCAGCCCCAGCATTTT; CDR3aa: CASSFGGDPNQPQHF
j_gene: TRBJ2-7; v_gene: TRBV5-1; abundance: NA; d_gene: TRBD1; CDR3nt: TGCGCCAGCAGCGAAGGGACAGGCGGCCTCGGCTACGAGCAGTACTTC; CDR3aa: CASSEGTGGLGYEQYF
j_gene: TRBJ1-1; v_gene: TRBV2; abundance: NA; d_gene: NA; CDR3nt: TGTGCCAGCAGTGAACCCGCCTACTGGACAATCACTGAAGCTTTCTTT; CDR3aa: CASSEPAYWTITEAFF
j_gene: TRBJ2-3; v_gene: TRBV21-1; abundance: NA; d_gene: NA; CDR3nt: TGTGCCAGCGAGCCGGTACTCACAGATACGCAGTATTTT; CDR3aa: CASEPVLTDTQYF
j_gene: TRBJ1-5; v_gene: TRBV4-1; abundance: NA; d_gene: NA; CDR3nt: TGCGCCAGCAGCCAAGCAGGGGCCCGGGGACCGTTGCCCCAGCATTTT; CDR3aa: CASSQAGARGPLPQHF
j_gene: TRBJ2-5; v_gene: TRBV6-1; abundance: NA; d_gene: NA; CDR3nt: TGTGCCAGCACCCGAGGAGGGACCGAGACCCAGTACTTC; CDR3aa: CASTRGGTETQYF
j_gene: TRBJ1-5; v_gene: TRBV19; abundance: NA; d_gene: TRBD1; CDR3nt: TGTGGAACCAGCAGGGACAGGGTTCAGCCCCAGCATTTT; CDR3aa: CGTSRDRVQPQHF
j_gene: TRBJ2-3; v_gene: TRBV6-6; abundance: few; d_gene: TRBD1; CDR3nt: TGTGCCAGCAAGCCTCGAAAGGGGGCTGGAGGAGATACGCAGTATTTT; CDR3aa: CASKPRKGAGGDTQYF
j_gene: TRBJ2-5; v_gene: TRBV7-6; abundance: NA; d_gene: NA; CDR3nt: TGTGCCAGCAGCTTAGGGTGGCTGGGAGAAGAGACCCAGTACTTC; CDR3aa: CASSLGWLGEETQYF
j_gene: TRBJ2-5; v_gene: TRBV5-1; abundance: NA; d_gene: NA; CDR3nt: TGCGCCAGCAAAGAAGACGAGACCCAGTACTTC; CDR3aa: CASKEDETQYF
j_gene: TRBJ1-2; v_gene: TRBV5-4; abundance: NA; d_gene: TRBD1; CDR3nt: TGTGCCAGCAGCCCAAGGGACAGAAAGAACTATGGCTACACCTTC; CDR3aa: CASSPRDRKNYGYTF
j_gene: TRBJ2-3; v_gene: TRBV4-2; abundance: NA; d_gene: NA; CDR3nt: TGTGCCAGCAGCCAAGAGGTCCGGAGAGATACGCAGTATTTT; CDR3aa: CASSQEVRRDTQYF
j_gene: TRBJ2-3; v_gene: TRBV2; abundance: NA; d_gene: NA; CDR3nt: TGTGCCAGCAGTGACAGCAAGCCCACAGATACGCAGTATTTT; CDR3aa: CASSDSKPTDTQYF
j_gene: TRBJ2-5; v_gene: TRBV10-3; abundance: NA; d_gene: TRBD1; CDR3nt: TGTGCCATCAGCTCAGGGGGCTGGGAGACCCAGTACTTC; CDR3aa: CAISSGGWETQYF
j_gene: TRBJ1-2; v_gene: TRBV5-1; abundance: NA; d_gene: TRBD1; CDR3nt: TGCGCCAGCAGCACGGGACAGGCCGAACCCTATGGCTACACCTTC; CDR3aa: CASSTGQAEPYGYTF
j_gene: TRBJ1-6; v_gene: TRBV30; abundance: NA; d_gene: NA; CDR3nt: TGTGCCTGGAGTTCGACGGGATCACCCCTCCACTTT; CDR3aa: CAWSSTGSPLHF
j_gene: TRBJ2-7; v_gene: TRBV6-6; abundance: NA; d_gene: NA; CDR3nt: TGTGCCAGCAGTAGCGTCGGGGGCGAGCAGTACTTC; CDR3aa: CASSSVGGEQYF
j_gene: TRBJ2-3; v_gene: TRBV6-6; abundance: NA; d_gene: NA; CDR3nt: TGTGCCAGCAGTTACGTCTTAGTCCGCGATACGCAGTATTTT; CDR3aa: CASSYVLVRDTQYF
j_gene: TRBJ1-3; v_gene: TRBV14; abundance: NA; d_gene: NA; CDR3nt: TGTGCCAGCAGCCCCCGGACGGGGAGAGGAAACACCATATATTTT; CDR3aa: CASSPRTGRGNTIYF
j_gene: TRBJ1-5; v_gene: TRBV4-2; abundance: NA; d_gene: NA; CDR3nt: TGTGCCAGCAGCCAAGAAGGCAGACAGCCCCAGCATTTT; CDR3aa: CASSQEGRQPQHF
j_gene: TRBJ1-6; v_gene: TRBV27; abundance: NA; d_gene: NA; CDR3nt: TGTGCCAGCAGTCCCACGTGGTATTCACCCCTCCACTTT; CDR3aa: CASSPTWYSPLHF
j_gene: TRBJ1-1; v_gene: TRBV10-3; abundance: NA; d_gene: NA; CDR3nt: TGTGCCATCAGACAGGGAAACACTGAAGCTTTCTTT; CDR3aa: CAIRQGNTEAFF
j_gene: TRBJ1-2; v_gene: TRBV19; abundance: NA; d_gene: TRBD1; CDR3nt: TGTGCCAGTAGTATAGCCGGACAGGGCGGAAACTATGGCTACACCTTC; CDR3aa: CASSIAGQGGNYGYTF
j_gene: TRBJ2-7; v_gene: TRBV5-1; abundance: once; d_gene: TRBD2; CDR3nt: TGCGCCAGCAGCTTGATAGCGGGGCGAAAGAGCTCCTACGAGCAGTACTTC; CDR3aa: CASSLIAGRKSSYEQYF
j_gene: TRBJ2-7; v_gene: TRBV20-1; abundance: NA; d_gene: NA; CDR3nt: TGCAGTGCCGGCCGTTACTACGAGCAGTACTTC; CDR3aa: CSAGRYYEQYF